This T cell receptor (beta chain) emerged from a study of blood T cell repertoires in COVID-19. The overall study: Sample material is recorded as cDNA or gDNA derived from T cells, B-cell-depleted T cells, or PBMCs.

In the study's own analysis: The assay estimated nucleated cells by amplifying reference gene primers. The table came from immunoSEQ multiplex PCR; TCRdb's copy has only in-frame clones and leaves some out. D and trimming come from the DNA, and the V and J calls and clone size come from that table. The table records 300,000 or so clones, around 90% of them present only once. V dropped 5 bases and J dropped 9 bases, with 20 bases sitting between them. Per germline, CDR1 SGHVS and CDR2 FQNEAQ. The CDR3 loop spans 15 amino acids. The sequencing sample was made of PBMCs or T cells enriched from blood (not recorded which). This rearrangement joins TRBV7-8 to TRBJ1-5, with no clear D. The receptor comes from a man aged 60 to 69 who had recovered from COVID-19. CDR3 coding DNA: TGTGCCAGCAGCCCGATGACATACGGCATGGGGCCCCAGCATTTT. It codes for CASSPMTYGMGPQHF.